The sequence of this TCR beta chain was determined in a study of T cells in Graves' hyperthyroidism and ophthalmopathy. Using RNA transcripts as the source, TCR beta CDR3 regions were amplified. A set of HTBI primers served as the primers for a first-round RT-PCR of the TCR CDR3. Via MiXCR, TCRdb re-called the multiplex PCR reads, giving one row per CDR3 protein. Seen here are roughly 380,000 distinct CDR3 sequences, 15% to 20% observed once, and the top ten hold roughly 15%. Study results and caveats: The model predicted ophthalmopathy a median 6.5 months before onset. Blood also held most thyroid clonotypes expanded beyond 0.001.

This clonotype has ten or more counts. What it binds is unknown. The clonotype was recovered from a woman aged 40 to 50 with Graves' ophthalmopathy. The sequenced material came from blood.

In nucleotides, the CDR3 is TGTGCCAGCAGCAGTACAGGGAATAGTAAGAACACTGAAGCTTTCTTT. Translated: CASSSTGNSKNTEAFF. J is TRBJ1-1 and V is TRBV12-3 or TRBV12-4; D is possibly TRBD1 (6 bases). V was shortened by 6 bases and J by 1 base, with 18 bases between the two germline ends. The CDR3 is 16 amino acids.